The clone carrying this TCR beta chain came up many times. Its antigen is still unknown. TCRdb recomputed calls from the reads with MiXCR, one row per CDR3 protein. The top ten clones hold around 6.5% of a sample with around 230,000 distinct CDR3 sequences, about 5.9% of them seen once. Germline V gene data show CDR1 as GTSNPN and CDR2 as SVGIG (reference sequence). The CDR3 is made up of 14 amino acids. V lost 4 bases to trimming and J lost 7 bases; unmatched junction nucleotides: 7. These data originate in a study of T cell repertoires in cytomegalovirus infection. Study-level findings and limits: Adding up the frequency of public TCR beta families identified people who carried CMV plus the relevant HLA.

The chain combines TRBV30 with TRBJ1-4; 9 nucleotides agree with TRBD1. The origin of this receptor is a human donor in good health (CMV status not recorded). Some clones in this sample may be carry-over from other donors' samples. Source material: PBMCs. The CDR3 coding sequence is TGTGCCTGGACAGGACAGGGGAGCGGTGAAAAACTGTTTTTT. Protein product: CAWTGQGSGEKLFF.